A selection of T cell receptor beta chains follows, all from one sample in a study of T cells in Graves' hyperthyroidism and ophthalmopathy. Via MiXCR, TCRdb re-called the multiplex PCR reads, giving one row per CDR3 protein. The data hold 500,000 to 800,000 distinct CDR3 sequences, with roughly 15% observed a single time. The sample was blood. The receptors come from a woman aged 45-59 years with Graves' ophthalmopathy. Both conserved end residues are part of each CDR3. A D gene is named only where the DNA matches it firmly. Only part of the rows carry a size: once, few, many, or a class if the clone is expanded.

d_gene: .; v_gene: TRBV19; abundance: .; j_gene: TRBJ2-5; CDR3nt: TGTGCCAGTAGCGGGGACTCCAATCGCCAAGAGACCCAGTACTTC; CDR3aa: CASSGDSNRQETQYF
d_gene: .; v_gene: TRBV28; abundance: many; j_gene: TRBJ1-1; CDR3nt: TGTGCCAGCAGTTTTGGGGGGGCAAACACTGAAGCTTTCTTT; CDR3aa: CASSFGGANTEAFF
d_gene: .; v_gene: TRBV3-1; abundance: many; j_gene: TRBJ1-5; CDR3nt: TGTGCCAGCAGCCGGGACTTCAGCAATCAGCCCCAGCATTTT; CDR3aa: CASSRDFSNQPQHF
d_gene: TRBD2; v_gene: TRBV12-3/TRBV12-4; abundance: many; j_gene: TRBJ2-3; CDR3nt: TGTGCCAGCAGTACTGTAGCGGGAGGGCCGGGGGATACGCAGTATTTT; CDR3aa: CASSTVAGGPGDTQYF
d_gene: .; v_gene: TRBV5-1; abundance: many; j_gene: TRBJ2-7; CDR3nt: TGTGCCAGCAGCTTAGAGGGGTACGAGCAGTACTTC; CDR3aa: CASSLEGYEQYF
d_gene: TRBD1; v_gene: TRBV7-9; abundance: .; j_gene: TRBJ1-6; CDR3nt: TGTGCCAGCAGCCACGGTGACAGGGGAAGGAATTCACCCCTCCACTTT; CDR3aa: CASSHGDRGRNSPLHF
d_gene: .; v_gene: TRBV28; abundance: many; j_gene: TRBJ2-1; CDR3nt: TGTGCCAGCACAGCGATTACCTACAATGAGCAGTTCTTC; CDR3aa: CASTAITYNEQFF
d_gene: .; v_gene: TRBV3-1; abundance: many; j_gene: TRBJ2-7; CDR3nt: TGTGCCAGCAGCCAAGCCGGGACGGTCTACGAGCAGTACTTC; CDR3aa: CASSQAGTVYEQYF
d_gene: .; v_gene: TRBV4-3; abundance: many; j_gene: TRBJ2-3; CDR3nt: TGCGCCAGCAGCCAGGCCAGGTGGGGCACAGATACGCAGTATTTT; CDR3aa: CASSQARWGTDTQYF
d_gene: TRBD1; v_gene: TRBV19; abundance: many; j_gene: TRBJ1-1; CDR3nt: TGTGCCAGTAGTTTGAAAGGGGGCGTATGGACTGAAGCTTTCTTT; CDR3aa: CASSLKGGVWTEAFF
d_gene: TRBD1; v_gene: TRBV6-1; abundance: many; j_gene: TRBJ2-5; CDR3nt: TGTGCCAGCCGGGGACAGGGGGCCTACCAAGAGACCCAGTACTTC; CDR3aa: CASRGQGAYQETQYF
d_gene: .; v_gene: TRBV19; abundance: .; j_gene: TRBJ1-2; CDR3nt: TGTGCCAGTAGTAACGTAGGACAGTCTCAGAACTATGGCTACACCTTC; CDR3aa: CASSNVGQSQNYGYTF
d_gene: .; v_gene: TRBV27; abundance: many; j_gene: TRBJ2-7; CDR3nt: TGTGCCAGCAGTTTAAAGGGGTACGAGCAGTACTTC; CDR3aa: CASSLKGYEQYF
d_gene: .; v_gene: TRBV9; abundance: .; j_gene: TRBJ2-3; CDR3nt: TGTGCCAGCAGCGCCCGTAGCGGCGGGATAGTCCCAGATACGCAGTATTTT; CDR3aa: CASSARSGGIVPDTQYF
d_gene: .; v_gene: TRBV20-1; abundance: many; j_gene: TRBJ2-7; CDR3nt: TGCAGTGCTAGGGCTGAAGGACAAAACTACGAGCAGTACTTC; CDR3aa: CSARAEGQNYEQYF
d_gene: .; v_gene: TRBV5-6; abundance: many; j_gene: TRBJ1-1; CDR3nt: TGTGCCAGCAGCGTCAACAGGGCTGGAGCTTTCTTT; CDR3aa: CASSVNRAGAFF
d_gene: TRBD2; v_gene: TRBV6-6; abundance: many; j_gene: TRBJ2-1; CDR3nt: TGTGCCAGCAGTTACTCGGTTGGTAGCGGGAGGGAGTCCTACAATGAGCAGTTCTTC; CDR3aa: CASSYSVGSGRESYNEQFF
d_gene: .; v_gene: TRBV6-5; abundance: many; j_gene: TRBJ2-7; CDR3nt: TGTGCCAGCAGCGCAACTAACGGACTGCTTATCTACGAGCAGTACTTC; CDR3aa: CASSATNGLLIYEQYF
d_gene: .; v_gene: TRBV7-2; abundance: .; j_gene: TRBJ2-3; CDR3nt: TGTGCCAGCAGCTTGACCCCCTTGGGAGATACGCAGTATTTT; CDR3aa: CASSLTPLGDTQYF
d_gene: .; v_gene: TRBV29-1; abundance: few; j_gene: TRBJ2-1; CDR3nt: TGCAGCATATACCCCCCCGAGCAGTTCTTC; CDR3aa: CSIYPPEQFF
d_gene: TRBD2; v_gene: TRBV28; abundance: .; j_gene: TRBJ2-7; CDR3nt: TGTGCCAGCGCCTGGACTAGCGGGATTTACGAGCAGTACTTC; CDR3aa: CASAWTSGIYEQYF
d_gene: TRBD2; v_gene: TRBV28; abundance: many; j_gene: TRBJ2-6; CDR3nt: TGTGCCAGCAGTTCCCATCATAGGACTAGCGGAGATCGAACTGGGGCCAACGTCCTGACTTTC; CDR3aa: CASSSHHRTSGDRTGANVLTF
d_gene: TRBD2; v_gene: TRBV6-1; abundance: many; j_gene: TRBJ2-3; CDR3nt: TGTGCCAGCTCCGGTGGGCGGGAGAGCACAGATACGCAGTATTTT; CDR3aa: CASSGGRESTDTQYF
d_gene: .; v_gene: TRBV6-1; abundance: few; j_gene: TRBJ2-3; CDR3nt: TGTGCCAGCGGAAGCGGTAGCACAGATACGCAGTATTTT; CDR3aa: CASGSGSTDTQYF
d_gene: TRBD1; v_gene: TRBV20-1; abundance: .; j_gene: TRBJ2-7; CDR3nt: TGCAGTGCTACCGGGACAGGGGATCGCGAGCAGTACTTC; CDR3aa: CSATGTGDREQYF
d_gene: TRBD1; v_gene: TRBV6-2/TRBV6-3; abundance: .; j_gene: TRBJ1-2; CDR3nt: TGTGCCAGCAGACGAGCCGGGACAGGGACTAACTATGGCTACACCTTC; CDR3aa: CASRRAGTGTNYGYTF
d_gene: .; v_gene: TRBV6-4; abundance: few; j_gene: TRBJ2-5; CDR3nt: TGTGCCAGCAGTTACTTAGGGCAGCTAGCGACCCAGTACTTC; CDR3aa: CASSYLGQLATQYF
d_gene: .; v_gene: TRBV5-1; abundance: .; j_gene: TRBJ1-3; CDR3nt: TGCGCCAGCAGCTTGGACGGTGGAAGGGGGGGATCTGGAAACACCATATATTTT; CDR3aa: CASSLDGGRGGSGNTIYF
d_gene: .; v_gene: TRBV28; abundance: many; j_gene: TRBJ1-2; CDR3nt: TGTGCCACTGCGGGCTCCTACTATGGCTACACCTTC; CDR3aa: CATAGSYYGYTF
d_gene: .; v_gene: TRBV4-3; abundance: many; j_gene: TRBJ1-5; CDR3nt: TGCGCCAGCAGCCAAAACAGGGTAGGCAATCAGCCCCAGCATTTT; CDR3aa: CASSQNRVGNQPQHF
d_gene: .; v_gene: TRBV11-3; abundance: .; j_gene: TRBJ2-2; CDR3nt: TGTGCCAGCAGCTTACTACAGGGAGGAACCGGGGAGCTGTTTTTT; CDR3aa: CASSLLQGGTGELFF
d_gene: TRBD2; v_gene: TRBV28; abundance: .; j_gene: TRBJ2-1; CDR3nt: TGTGCCAGCAGTTTTCTGGGACTAGCGGGATTGAATGAGCAGTTCTTC; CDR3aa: CASSFLGLAGLNEQFF
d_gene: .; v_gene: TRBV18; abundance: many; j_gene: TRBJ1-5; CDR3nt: TGTGCCAGCTCCCCAGGGGACAATCAGCCCCAGCATTTT; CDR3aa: CASSPGDNQPQHF
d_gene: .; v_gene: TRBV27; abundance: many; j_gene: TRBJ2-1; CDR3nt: TGTGCCAGCAGTTGGCTCGGGAGCCAACGGCGGCAGTTCTTC; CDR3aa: CASSWLGSQRRQFF
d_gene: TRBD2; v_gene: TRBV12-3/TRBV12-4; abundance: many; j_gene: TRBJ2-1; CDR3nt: TGTGCCAGCAGTTTTGGCGGGGGACTAGCCGACAATGAGCAGTTCTTC; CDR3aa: CASSFGGGLADNEQFF
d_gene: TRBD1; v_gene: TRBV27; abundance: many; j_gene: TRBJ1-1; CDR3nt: TGTGCCAGCAGTTTAGATAGAGTAAAGGTAACAGGGGACACTGAAGCTTTCTTT; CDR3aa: CASSLDRVKVTGDTEAFF
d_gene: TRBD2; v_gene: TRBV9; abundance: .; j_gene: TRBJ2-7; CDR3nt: TGTGCCAGCAGCCCCTGGCTAGCGGGATCCTACGAGCAGTACTTC; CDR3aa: CASSPWLAGSYEQYF
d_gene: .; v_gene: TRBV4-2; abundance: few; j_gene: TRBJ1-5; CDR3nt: TGTGCCAGCAGCCAATACGGTCGAAGCAATCAGCCCCAGCATTTT; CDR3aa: CASSQYGRSNQPQHF
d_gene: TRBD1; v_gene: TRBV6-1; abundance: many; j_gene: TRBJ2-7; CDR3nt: TGTGCCAGCAGCCCTTATGTCCGGACAGGGAACGAGCAGTACTTC; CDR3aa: CASSPYVRTGNEQYF
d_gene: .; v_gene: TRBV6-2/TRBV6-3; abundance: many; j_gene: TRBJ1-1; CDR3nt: TGTGCCAGCAGTTCCTCTAGACGGGACACTGAAGCTTTCTTT; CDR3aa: CASSSSRRDTEAFF
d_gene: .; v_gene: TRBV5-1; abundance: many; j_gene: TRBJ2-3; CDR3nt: TGCGCCAGCAGCTTGGGCGGGATTAAAGATACGCAGTATTTT; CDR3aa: CASSLGGIKDTQYF
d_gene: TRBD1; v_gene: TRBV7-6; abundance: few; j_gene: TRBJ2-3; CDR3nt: TGTGCCAGCAGCCCGAGGGGACAGAACACAGATACGCAGTATTTT; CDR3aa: CASSPRGQNTDTQYF